This T cell receptor beta chain was captured in a study of cytomegalovirus exposure and HLA in healthy donors. Study-wide findings and caveats: Usually a TCR sequence was rare, but some public TCRs were found in many donors. Through in vitro validation, a few CMV-associated chains were shown to be specific for CMV antigens. 164 TCR beta chains were listed as cytomegalovirus-associated.

Points on this clone: What it binds is unknown.

CDR3 length: 13 residues. CDR1 is SGHVS and CDR2 is FNYEAQ in the germline V gene. V was pared by 5 bases and J by 3 bases, with 3 bases of the junction left unmatched. Generated by immunoSEQ multiplex PCR, the TCRdb table keeps only in-frame clones and is missing some. The repertoire holds around 150,000 clones, approximately 89% seen once, with 10% in the top ten. The sample consisted of PBMCs. The rearrangement joins TRBV7-6 to TRBJ1-1, with TRBD1 matching 7 bases. The clonotype was recovered from a woman under 30 in good health and CMV-seropositive. In DNA, the CDR3 is TGTGCCAGCAGCATCACAGGGGACACTGAAGCTTTCTTT. Amino acids: CASSITGDTEAFF.